The 18 T cell receptor beta chains below come from one sample, sequenced in a study of long-term antiretroviral therapy in people with HIV. Samples were assayed with immunoSEQ v3.0 at survey level. Profiled with immunoSEQ multiplex PCR; TCRdb holds only in-frame clones, not every one. This repertoire shows about 27,000 clones, around 86% found once; its top ten account for approximately 15%. The sequencing used unsorted PBMCs, collected 2.9 years after starting antiretroviral therapy. These receptors were taken from a man aged 50 or older with HIV.

The chain recombines TRBV21-1 with TRBJ2-5; the table's D call of TRBD2 was not tested on the DNA. TRBV21-1 is a pseudogene segment. The CDR3 consists of 18 residues. The CDR3 coding sequence is TGTGCCAGCAGCAAAGCGGGGAGTTTGGCACCTAGCAGGGAGACCCAGTACTTC. As protein: CASSKAGSLAPSRETQYF.

This clone has only a few counts. CDR3 coding DNA: TGTGCCAGCAGCATGACAGGAGAATTTTCCTACGAGCAGTACTTC. This sequence encodes CASSMTGEFSYEQYF. V and J are TRBV27 and TRBJ2-7; a possible D gene is TRBD1 (6 bases). CDR1 is MNHEY, CDR2 SMNVEV, per germline (reference sequence). The length of the CDR3 is 15 residues. Trimming removed 6 bases from V and 1 base from J, with 16 bases in between.

The chain has TRBV5-1 and TRBJ1-1; the match to TRBD1 covers 9 bases. This CDR3 is built from 16 residues. The ends lost 5 bases at V and 5 bases at J; junction bases unmatched: 13. Germline V gene sequence: CDR1 SGHRS, CDR2 YFSETQ. For the CDR3, the DNA is TGCGCCAGCAGAGCGGGATCCGGGACAGGGAATACTGAAGCTTTCTTT. Translated, it gives CASRAGSGTGNTEAFF.

This rearrangement joins TRBV4-3 to TRBJ2-3, with D possibly matching TRBD2 (6 bases). The CDR3 length is 17 residues. Germline CDR1 and CDR2: LGHNA and YSLEER. V was pared by 0 bases and J by 0 bases, with 13 bases between. The CDR3 nucleotides read TGCGCCAGCAGCCAAGACTGGGCTAGCGTAAGCACAGATACGCAGTATTTT. Encoded protein: CASSQDWASVSTDTQYF.

There are a few counts of this clone. The rearrangement joins TRBV7-9 to TRBJ1-1; D possibly corresponds to TRBD1 (6 bases). Germline V gene lookup returns CDR1 SEHNR and CDR2 FQNEAQ (reference sequence). This CDR3 has 14 residues. Trimming cost V 2 bases and J 8 bases, with 15 bases left between them. DNA for the CDR3: TGTGCCAGCAGCTTAACAGGGCCCGCACTAGAAGCTTTCTTT. Residues: CASSLTGPALEAFF.

CDR3 bases: TGTGCCAGCAGCTTAGACGTGGTTACTAGGCTGTTCGCGAACACCGGGGAGCTGTTTTTT. Its protein is CASSLDVVTRLFANTGELFF. The gene calls are TRBV7-6 and TRBJ2-2; maybe TRBD2 (5 bases). The V end was cut by 1 base, the J end by 0 bases, with 21 bases between. CDR3 length: 20 amino acids. Looked up from germline, CDR1 is SGHVS and CDR2 is FNYEAQ.

The gene calls are TRBV7-9 and TRBJ1-2, with a weak D call TRBD1 (6 bases). Germline V CDR1 and CDR2: SEHNR, FQNEAQ (reference sequence). CDR3 size: 14 residues. Trimming pared 1 base from V and 6 bases from J, leaving 12 bases between. The CDR3 loop reads CASSLVPGADGYTF. CDR3 sequence (DNA): TGTGCCAGCAGCTTAGTCCCGGGGGCAGATGGCTACACCTTC.

The V and J genes are TRBV16 and TRBJ2-1; 9 bases are shared with TRBD2. Trimming removed 4 bases from V and 8 bases from J; junction bases left unmatched: 3. The length of the CDR3 is 13 residues. Per germline, CDR1 KGHSY and CDR2 FQNENV. In nucleotides, the CDR3 is TGTGCCAGCAGCCGCGGGGGGGCTTATGAGCAGTTCTTC. Translating it yields CASSRGGAYEQFF.

The J gene is TRBJ2-1, the V gene TRBV6-5; 14 bases align to TRBD2. The CDR3 covers 16 residues. Germline V gene sequence: CDR1 MNHEY, CDR2 SVGAGI. After removal of 4 bases from V and 3 bases from J, the junction contained 2 bases not matched to a gene. The CDR3 DNA reads TGTGCCAGCAGTTCAGGACTAGCGGGGGGCTACAATGAGCAGTTCTTC. Protein: CASSSGLAGGYNEQFF.

The chain links TRBV7-2 to TRBJ2-7; TRBD1 might be the D (6 bases). CDR1 is SGHTA and CDR2 is FQGNSA in the germline V gene. Trimming took 5 bases from V and 3 from J, leaving 14 bases between them. This CDR3 is 14 amino acids long. The CDR3 here is CASSRMIQGYEQYF. The CDR3 DNA is TGTGCCAGCAGCCGGATGATACAGGGCTACGAGCAGTACTTC.

The J gene is TRBJ2-1, the V gene TRBV9, with no clear D. CDR3 length equals 13 residues. Looked up from germline, CDR1 is SGDLS and CDR2 is YYNGEE. V was shortened by 0 bases and J by 9 bases, with 10 bases between the two germline ends. CDR3 loop: CASSVGNIGEQFF. The CDR3 nucleotides are TGTGCCAGCAGCGTAGGTAACATCGGTGAGCAGTTCTTC.

The V and J genes are TRBV11-2 and TRBJ1-6; TRBD1 aligns across 9 bases. The V gene end was trimmed by 1 base and the J gene end by 9 bases; junction bases not matched to a gene: 4. The germline gives CDR1 SGHAT, CDR2 FQNNGV. The CDR3 sequence is 15 residues long. Here the CDR3 reads CASSLGTGGVSPLHF. The DNA of the CDR3 is TGTGCCAGCAGCTTAGGAACAGGGGGCGTTTCACCCCTCCACTTT.

V gene TRBV9 combines with J gene TRBJ2-5; a weak D match, TRBD2 (6 bases). The germline V and J ends were trimmed by 3 bases and 2 bases, with 17 bases remaining between them. This CDR3 comprises 16 residues. CDR1 and CDR2 (germline): SGDLS, YYNGEE. CDR3 region: CASSEPSGSPQETQYF. Written as DNA, the CDR3 is TGTGCCAGCAGCGAGCCTTCCGGGAGCCCACAAGAGACCCAGTACTTC.

The chain employs TRBV12-1 and TRBJ1-3. TRBV12-1 is termed a pseudogene. The CDR3 contains 20 residues. In DNA, the CDR3 is TGTGCCAGCAGCTTTATATTTCGCGGTATGGTCTTCGTCTCTGGAAACACCATATATTTT. Residues: CASSFIFRGMVFVSGNTIYF.

The V call is TRBV28, the J call TRBJ1-1; D is ambiguous. The germline CDR1 and CDR2 sequences are MDHEN and SYDVKM. V was pared by 6 bases and J by 6 bases, with 17 bases between. The CDR3 has 14 residues. Written as DNA, the CDR3 is TGTGCCAGCAGCTCCCCAGGAAGCCCCTCTGAAGCTTTCTTT. This encodes CASSSPGSPSEAFF.

This chain links TRBV30 with TRBJ1-2, with D perhaps matching TRBD1 (6 bases). The CDR3 spans 11 residues. CDR1 is GTSNPN, CDR2 SVGIG, per germline (reference sequence). Deletions cut 0 bases from V and 8 bases from J, with 7 bases between. CDR3 amino acids: CAWSVGTGYTF. The DNA of the CDR3 is TGTGCCTGGAGTGTAGGGACAGGCTACACCTTC.

The chain couples TRBV11-2 to TRBJ1-2, with TRBD1 identical over 8 bases. CDR1 is SGHAT, CDR2 FQNNGV, per germline. The CDR3 is 15 amino acids. The junction had 6 bases not matched to a gene; V was cut back by 2 bases and J by 4 bases. The CDR3 region has the DNA TGTGCCAGCAGCTTATCCGGACAGGGCTCCTATGGCTACACCTTC. It yields the protein CASSLSGQGSYGYTF.

This rearrangement joins TRBV19 to TRBJ2-7; TRBD1 matches at 10 bases. Trimming took 1 base from V and 3 from J; bases not matched to a gene: 0. The CDR3 runs 14 residues. Per the germline V gene, CDR1 is LNHDA and CDR2 is SQIVND (reference sequence). This CDR3 is CASSIGTGGYEQYF. CDR3 nucleotides: TGTGCCAGTAGTATAGGGACAGGGGGCTACGAGCAGTACTTC.